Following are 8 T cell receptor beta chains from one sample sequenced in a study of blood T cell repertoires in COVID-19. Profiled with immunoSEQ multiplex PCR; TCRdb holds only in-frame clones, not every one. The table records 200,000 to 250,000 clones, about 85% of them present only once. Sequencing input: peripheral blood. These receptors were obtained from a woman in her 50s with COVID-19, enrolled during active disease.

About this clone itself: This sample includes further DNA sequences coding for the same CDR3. CDR3 sequence reads: CASSLARQGYGYTF. Here the CDR3 DNA reads TGTGCCAGCAGCTTAGCGAGACAGGGATACGGCTACACCTTC. This rearrangement joins TRBV7-2 to TRBJ1-2, with TRBD1 matching 7 bases. CDR3 length: 14 residues. Germline V gene lookup returns CDR1 SGHTA and CDR2 FQGNSA. V dropped 0 bases and J dropped 8; count of bases not matched to a gene: 6.

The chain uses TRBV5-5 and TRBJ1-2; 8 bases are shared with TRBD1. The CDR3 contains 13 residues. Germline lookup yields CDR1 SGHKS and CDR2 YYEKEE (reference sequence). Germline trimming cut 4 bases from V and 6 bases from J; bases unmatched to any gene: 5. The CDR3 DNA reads TGTGCCAGCAGCGACGGACAGGGAAATGGCTACACCTTC. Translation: CASSDGQGNGYTF.

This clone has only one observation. CDR3 sequence reads: CATSDRTGASTDTQYF. Written as DNA, the CDR3 is TGTGCCACCAGTGATCGGACAGGGGCTAGCACAGATACGCAGTATTTT. V gene TRBV24-1 combines with J gene TRBJ2-3; 9 nucleotides match TRBD1. Trimming cost V 3 bases and J 0 bases; bases outside gene matches: 3. This CDR3 has 16 amino acids. CDR1 and CDR2 (germline): KGHDR, SFDVKD.

In nucleotides, the CDR3 is TGTGCCAGTCAGGGGATCGGTACTAATGAAAAACTGTTTTTT. Its protein is CASQGIGTNEKLFF. The V gene is TRBV19, the J gene TRBJ1-4; possible D gene TRBD1, 6 bases. The CDR3 is 14 residues long. The germline V gene has CDR1 LNHDA and CDR2 SQIVND (reference sequence). V shed 8 bases and J shed 2 bases, with 12 bases lying between them.

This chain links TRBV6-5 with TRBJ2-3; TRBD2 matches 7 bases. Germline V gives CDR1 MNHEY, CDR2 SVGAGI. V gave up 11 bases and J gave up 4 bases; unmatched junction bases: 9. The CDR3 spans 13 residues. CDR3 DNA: TGTGCCGTAATGGGGGGGTCCCCAGATACGCAGTATTTT. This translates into CAVMGGSPDTQYF.

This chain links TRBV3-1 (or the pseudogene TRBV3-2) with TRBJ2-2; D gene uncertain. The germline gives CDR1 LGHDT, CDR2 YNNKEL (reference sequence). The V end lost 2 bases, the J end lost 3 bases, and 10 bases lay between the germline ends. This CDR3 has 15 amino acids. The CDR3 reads CASSQTQQHTGELFF. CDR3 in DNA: TGTGCCAGCAGCCAAACCCAACAGCACACCGGGGAGCTGTTTTTT.

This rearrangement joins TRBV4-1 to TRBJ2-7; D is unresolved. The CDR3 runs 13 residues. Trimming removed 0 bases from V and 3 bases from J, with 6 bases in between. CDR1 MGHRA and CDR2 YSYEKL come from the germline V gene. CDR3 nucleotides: TGCGCCAGCAGCCAAGATCTCGGCTACGAGCAGTACTTC. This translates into CASSQDLGYEQYF.

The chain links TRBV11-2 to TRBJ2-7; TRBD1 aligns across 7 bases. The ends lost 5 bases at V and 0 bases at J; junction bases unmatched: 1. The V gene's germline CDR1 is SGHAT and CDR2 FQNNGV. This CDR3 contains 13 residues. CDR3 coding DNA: TGTGCCAGCAGCCAGGGGGTCTCCTACGAGCAGTACGTC. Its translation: CASSQGVSYEQYV.